The source of this TCR beta chain is a study of T cell responses to AZD1222 COVID-19 vaccine. At the level of the study: Investigators merged groups given second doses at roughly 4 or roughly 12 weeks.

Profiled with immunoSEQ multiplex PCR; TCRdb holds only in-frame clones, not every one. The sample consists of about 90,000 clones, over 75% of them appearing once. General study findings and limits: Only a handful of AZD1222 recipients were seropositive at baseline. Sampled repertoires all dated from after the peak T cell response.

The CDR3 runs to 14 residues. Germline values: CDR1 MGHDK, CDR2 SYGVNS. Trimming removed 1 base from V and 7 bases from J, with 13 bases in between. A remark on this clone: Its antigen is as yet unknown.

The chain recombines TRBV25-1 with TRBJ1-2; TRBD1 might be the D (5 bases). The TCR sequence derives from an adult in good health. The starting material was peripheral blood, obtained on day 0 of AZD1222 vaccination. The CDR3 loop is CASSEWEGWRGYTF. The CDR3 region has the DNA TGTGCCAGCAGTGAATGGGAGGGGTGGCGTGGCTACACCTTC.